This T cell receptor beta chain came from a study of vaccination and CD4 T cells after COVID-19. Study findings and constraints: Spike mono-reactivity held for 304 of 307 vaccine-specific clones in convalescent patients.

This sample's treatment: roughly 10-day PBMC culture with coronavirus spike peptide pools or control peptides (ViraFEST assay). Cultured CD4+ T cells had their DNA profiled by the Oncomine TCR Beta short-read assay. MiXCR, applied by TCRdb to the PCR reads, yields one record per CDR3 protein. The data contain almost 25,000 distinct CDR3 sequences, roughly 64% of them singletons. A word on this clonotype: Its matching antigen is unknown.

Germline-derived CDR1 and CDR2 are MDHEN and SYDVKM. This CDR3 comprises 14 residues. J lost 5 bases, V lost 2 bases, and 5 bases had no gene match. Source material: CD4+ T cells from blood, cultured in vitro. The J gene is TRBJ2-7, the V gene TRBV28; 8 nucleotides match TRBD1. This TCR derives from a human donor who had recovered from COVID-19. The CDR3 DNA sequence: TGTGCCAGCAGTTTAATGAGGACAGGGCACGAGCAGTACTTC. Translation: CASSLMRTGHEQYF.